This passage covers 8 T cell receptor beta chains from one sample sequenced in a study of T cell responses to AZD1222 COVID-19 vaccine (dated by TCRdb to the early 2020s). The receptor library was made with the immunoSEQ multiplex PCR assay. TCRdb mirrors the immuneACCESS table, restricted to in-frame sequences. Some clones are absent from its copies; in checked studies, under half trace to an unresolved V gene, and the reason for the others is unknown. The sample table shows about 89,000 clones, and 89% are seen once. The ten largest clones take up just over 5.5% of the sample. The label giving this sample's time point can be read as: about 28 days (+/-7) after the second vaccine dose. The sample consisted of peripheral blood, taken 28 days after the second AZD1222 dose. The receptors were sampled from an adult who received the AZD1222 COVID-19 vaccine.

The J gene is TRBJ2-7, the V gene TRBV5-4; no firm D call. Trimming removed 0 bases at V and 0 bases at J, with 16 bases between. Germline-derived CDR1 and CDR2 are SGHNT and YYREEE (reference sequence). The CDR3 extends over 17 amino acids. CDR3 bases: TGTGCCAGCAGCTTGGCGGGCTCTGAAAGGAGCTCCTACGAGCAGTACTTC. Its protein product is CASSLAGSERSSYEQYF. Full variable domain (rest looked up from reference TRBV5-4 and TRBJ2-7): ETGVTQSPTHLIKTRGQQVTLRCSSQSGHNTVSWYQQALGQGPQFIFQYYREEENGRGNFPPRFSGLQFPNYSSELNVNALELDDSALYLCASSLAGSERSSYEQYFGPGTRLTVT.

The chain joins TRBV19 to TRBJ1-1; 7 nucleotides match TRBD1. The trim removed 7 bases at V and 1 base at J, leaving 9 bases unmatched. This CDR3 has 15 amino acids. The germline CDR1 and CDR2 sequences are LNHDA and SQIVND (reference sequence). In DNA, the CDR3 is TGTGCCAGTACCGAACTGACAGGGCCGAACACTGAAGCTTTCTTT. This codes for CASTELTGPNTEAFF.

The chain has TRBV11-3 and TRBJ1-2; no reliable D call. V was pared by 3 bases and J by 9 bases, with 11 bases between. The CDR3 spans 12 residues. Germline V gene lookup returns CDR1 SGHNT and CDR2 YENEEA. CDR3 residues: CASSFSGSSYTF. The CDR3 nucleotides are TGTGCCAGCAGCTTCAGCGGCAGCAGCTACACCTTC.

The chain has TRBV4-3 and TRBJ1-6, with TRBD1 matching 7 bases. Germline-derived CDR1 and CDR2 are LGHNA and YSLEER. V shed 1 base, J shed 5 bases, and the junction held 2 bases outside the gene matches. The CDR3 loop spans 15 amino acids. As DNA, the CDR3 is TGCGCCAGCAGCCAAGGGGACAGCCATAATTCACCCCTCCACTTT. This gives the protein CASSQGDSHNSPLHF.

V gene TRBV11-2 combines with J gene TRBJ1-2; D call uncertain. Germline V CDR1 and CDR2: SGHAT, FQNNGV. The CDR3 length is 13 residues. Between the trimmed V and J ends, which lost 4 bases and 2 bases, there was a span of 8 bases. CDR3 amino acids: CASSSTRNYGYTF. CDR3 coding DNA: TGTGCCAGCAGCTCCACCAGGAACTATGGCTACACCTTC. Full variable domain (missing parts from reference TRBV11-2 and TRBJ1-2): EAGVAQSPRYKIIEKRQSVAFWCNPISGHATLYWYQQILGQGPKLLIQFQNNGVVDDSQLPKDRFSAERLKGVDSTLKIQPAKLEDSAVYLCASSSTRNYGYTFGSGTRLTVV.

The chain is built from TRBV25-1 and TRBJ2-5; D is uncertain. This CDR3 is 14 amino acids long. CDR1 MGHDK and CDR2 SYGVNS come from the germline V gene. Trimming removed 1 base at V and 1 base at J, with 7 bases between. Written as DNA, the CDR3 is TGTGCCAGCAGTGAATCGGAAGGCCAAGAGACCCAGTACTTC. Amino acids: CASSESEGQETQYF.

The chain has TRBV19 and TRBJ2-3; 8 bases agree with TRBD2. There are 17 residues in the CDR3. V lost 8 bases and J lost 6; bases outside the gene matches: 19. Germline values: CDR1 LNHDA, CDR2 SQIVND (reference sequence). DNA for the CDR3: TGTGCCAGTGGTAGCTCGCGATTGGCGGGGGGCAGGGATACGCAGTATTTT. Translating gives CASGSSRLAGGRDTQYF.

Here the CDR3 DNA reads TGTGCCAGCAGCAACACGGTAGGGGGCCAGTTCTTC. Encoded protein: CASSNTVGGQFF. This rearrangement joins TRBV7-3 to TRBJ2-1; 7 bases fit TRBD1. The CDR3 contains 12 residues. With V trimmed by 5 bases and J by 13 bases, 8 bases remained unmatched. Germline V gene lookup returns CDR1 SGHTA and CDR2 FQGTGA.